This T cell receptor (beta chain) stems from a study of cytomegalovirus exposure and HLA in healthy donors. Of note for this clone: Antigen unknown.

Healthy bone marrow donors formed the donor group. PCR amplification relied on 60 Vbeta primers (plus 13 Jbeta primers). This table comes from immunoSEQ multiplex PCR, and its TCRdb copy is limited to in-frame clones, with some not included. The sample has under 130,000 clones, 65% to 90% seen once. Overall study findings and caveats: Highly shared sequence variants in one cluster were likely a sequencing artifact.

The source of this sequence is a man aged 30 to 39 in good health and CMV-seropositive. Sequences were obtained from PBMCs.

CDR3 DNA sequence: TGTGCCAGCAGGCCCAGGTACACTGAAGCTTTCTTT. Its translation is CASRPRYTEAFF. This sequence joins TRBV28 and TRBJ1-1; D remains ambiguous. The germline V and J ends were trimmed by 6 bases and 3 bases, with 8 bases remaining between them. In germline, CDR1 is MDHEN, CDR2 SYDVKM. The CDR3 loop spans 12 amino acids.